Listed here are 23 T cell receptor beta chains from one sample, sequenced in a study of beta chain features in type 1 diabetes. Sequenced material consisted of expressed TCRB transcripts (all of the isolated RNA was reverse transcribed). Sequenced by immunoSEQ multiplex PCR; TCRdb stores in-frame clones only, minus some. The table includes 250,000 to 350,000 clones, roughly 15% detected once. What was sequenced was central memory CD4+ T cells from blood. The receptor source for this set is a man aged 30 to 39 in good health.

This clone was detected a few times. The gene calls are TRBV6-1 and TRBJ2-2; D ambiguous. There are 13 residues in the CDR3. Germline CDR1 is MNHNS and CDR2 is SASEGT. The germline V and J ends were trimmed by 6 bases and 4 bases, with 9 bases remaining between them. CDR3 residues: CASRRTLTGELFF. In DNA, the CDR3 is TGTGCCAGCAGAAGGACGCTCACCGGGGAGCTGTTTTTT.

The table lists this clone with a few counts. The chain has TRBV15 and TRBJ2-5, with 13 bases fitting TRBD2. V shed 5 bases, J shed 5 bases, and the junction held 5 bases outside the gene matches. Looked up from germline, CDR1 is LNHNV and CDR2 is YYDKDF (reference sequence). The CDR3 is made up of 15 amino acids. The CDR3 bases are TGTGCCACCAGCGGACTAGCGGGAGCGAGCGAGACCCAGTACTTC. This translates into CATSGLAGASETQYF.

J is TRBJ2-2 and V is TRBV27; no clear D gene. Germline CDR1 reads MNHEY; CDR2 reads SMNVEV (reference sequence). The CDR3 extends over 15 amino acids. V was trimmed by 4 bases and J by 5 bases, leaving 14 bases between them. This chain's CDR3 is CASSWVGRPTGELFF. The CDR3 DNA reads as TGTGCCAGCAGTTGGGTGGGCCGGCCAACCGGGGAGCTGTTTTTT.

This chain connects TRBV7-9 to TRBJ2-5; 10 bases are a match to TRBD2. The length of the CDR3 is 14 residues. J lost 8 bases, V lost 4 bases, and 7 bases had no gene match. Germline V gene lookup returns CDR1 SEHNR and CDR2 FQNEAQ (reference sequence). This CDR3 reads CASSSSGSGTTQYF. The CDR3 region has the DNA TGTGCCAGCAGCTCTAGCGGGAGTGGAACTACCCAGTACTTC.

This clone was seen repeatedly, ten times or more. V usage is TRBV7-9 and J usage is TRBJ1-2; D is unclear. The CDR3 extends over 10 amino acids. V was trimmed by 3 bases and J by 10 bases, leaving 6 bases between them. The germline gives CDR1 SEHNR, CDR2 FQNEAQ (reference sequence). In nucleotides, the CDR3 is TGTGCCAGCAGCTTGGGGTACTACACCTTC. The encoded protein is CASSLGYYTF. The full variable domain, completed using reference TRBV7-9 and TRBJ1-2, is DTGVSQNPRHKITKRGQNVTFRCDPISEHNRLYWYRQTLGQGPEFLTYFQNEAQLEKSRLLSDRFSAERPKGSFSTLEIQRTEQGDSAMYLCASSLGYYTFGSGTRLTVV.

This clone was counted a few times. The V and J genes are TRBV30 and TRBJ1-2; TRBD1 is a possible D gene (5 bases). Trimming left V 0 bases short and J 4 bases short, with 9 bases between. Germline assignment: CDR1 GTSNPN and CDR2 SVGIG (reference sequence). The CDR3 covers 13 residues. CDR3 loop: CAWSVGDGYGYTF. The CDR3 DNA sequence: TGTGCCTGGAGTGTTGGGGACGGCTATGGCTACACCTTC.

V and J are TRBV19 and TRBJ1-5; unclear D gene. There are 14 residues in the CDR3. Germline V lookup: CDR1 LNHDA, CDR2 SQIVND (reference sequence). The V gene lost 3 bases and the J gene lost 0 bases, with 6 bases spanning the gap. The CDR3 region has the DNA TGTGCCAGTAGTATTCATGGTAGCAATCAGCCCCAGCATTTT. It is translated as CASSIHGSNQPQHF. The full variable domain, rest sourced from reference TRBV19 and TRBJ1-5, is DGGITQSPKYLFRKEGQNVTLSCEQNLNHDAMYWYRQDPGQGLRLIYYSQIVNDFQKGDIAEGYSVSREKKESFPLTVTSAQKNPTAFYLCASSIHGSNQPQHFGDGTRLSIL.

The chain joins TRBV29-1 to TRBJ1-2, with 8 bases matching TRBD1. There are 12 residues in the CDR3. The V gene end was trimmed by 7 bases and the J gene end by 6 bases; junction bases not matched to a gene: 7. Germline assignment: CDR1 SQVTM and CDR2 ANQGSEA. The CDR3: CSAVGQGNGYTF. The CDR3 DNA reads TGCAGCGCTGTAGGACAGGGAAATGGCTACACCTTC.

In its sample, this clone was seen a few times. This sequence joins TRBV18 and TRBJ2-7; tentatively, D is TRBD2 (6 bases). Trimming cost V 3 bases and J 7 bases, with 13 bases left between them. The CDR3 runs 13 residues. CDR1 is KGHSH and CDR2 is LQKENI in the germline V gene. The CDR3 DNA reads TGTGCCAGCTCACCCGGAGAGGGGAGGGAGCAGTACTTC. Protein product: CASSPGEGREQYF.

This clone was found a few times. CDR3: CASGRTAGELFF. For the CDR3, the DNA is TGTGCCAGCGGAAGAACGGCCGGGGAGCTGTTTTTT. This chain uses TRBV7-2 with TRBJ2-2; no reliable D call. V lost 8 bases, J lost 6 bases, and 10 bases lay in between. This CDR3 spans 12 amino acids. Germline V gene data show CDR1 as SGHTA and CDR2 as FQGNSA. The variable domain in full, with the rest retrieved from reference TRBV7-2 and TRBJ2-2, is GAGVSQSPSNKVTEKGKDVELRCDPISGHTALYWYRQSLGQGLEFLIYFQGNSAPDKSGLPSDRFSAERTGGSVSTLTIQRTQQEDSAVYLCASGRTAGELFFGEGSRLTVL.

The chain employs TRBV7-2 and TRBJ2-3; D gene uncertain. The CDR3 sequence is 15 residues long. CDR1 is SGHTA, CDR2 FQGNSA, per germline. V was clipped by 1 base and J by 1 base, with 9 bases between them. As DNA, the CDR3 is TGTGCCAGCAGCTTAGTGTTTAGGCGCACAGATACGCAGTATTTT. This sequence encodes CASSLVFRRTDTQYF. The complete variable domain, with remaining parts taken from reference TRBV7-2 and TRBJ2-3, reads GAGVSQSPSNKVTEKGKDVELRCDPISGHTALYWYRQSLGQGLEFLIYFQGNSAPDKSGLPSDRFSAERTGGSVSTLTIQRTQQEDSAVYLCASSLVFRRTDTQYFGPGTRLTVL.

The sample holds a few counts of this clone. The CDR3 here is CASSLGAGLTNEKLFF. CDR3 bases: TGTGCCAGCAGCTTGGGGGCCGGGCTAACTAATGAAAAACTGTTTTTT. This chain connects TRBV5-4 to TRBJ1-4, with D hard to call. The CDR3 covers 16 residues. V was trimmed by 0 bases and J by 1 base, leaving 10 bases between them. Germline CDR1 reads SGHNT; CDR2 reads YYREEE (reference sequence). Based on the CDR3 plus reference TRBV5-4 and TRBJ1-4, the full variable domain is ETGVTQSPTHLIKTRGQQVTLRCSSQSGHNTVSWYQQALGQGPQFIFQYYREEENGRGNFPPRFSGLQFPNYSSELNVNALELDDSALYLCASSLGAGLTNEKLFFGSGTQLSVL.

This rearrangement joins TRBV7-8 to TRBJ2-6, with 9 bases that match TRBD2. The J segment lost 0 bases and the V segment lost 1 base, leaving 4 bases of the junction unmatched. Germline loops: CDR1 SGHVS, CDR2 FQNEAQ. This CDR3 comprises 18 residues. CDR3 sequence: CASSLVRLAASGANVLTF. The CDR3 DNA reads TGTGCCAGCAGCTTAGTACGACTAGCGGCCTCTGGGGCCAACGTCCTGACTTTC.

This clone occurred a few times. The chain links TRBV6-6 to TRBJ1-1; D gene ambiguous. CDR3 length: 15 amino acids. The V and J ends lost 6 bases and 8 bases respectively, with 22 bases between them. The V gene's germline CDR1 is MNHNY and CDR2 SVGAGI (reference sequence). This chain's CDR3 is CASRPPIVQDLEAFF. CDR3 in DNA: TGTGCCAGCAGACCCCCGATCGTGCAGGACCTAGAAGCTTTCTTT.

The V call is TRBV5-1, the J call TRBJ1-1; D not certain. The V gene's germline CDR1 is SGHRS and CDR2 YFSETQ. Trimming shortened V by 3 bases and J by 7 bases, and 10 bases separated the two germline ends. CDR3 length: 12 residues. The CDR3 protein is CASSSDISEAFF. In DNA form, the CDR3 reads TGCGCCAGCAGCTCCGACATCAGTGAAGCTTTCTTT.

This clone was detected only a few times. The V call is TRBV30, the J call TRBJ2-3; tentatively, D is TRBD2 (6 bases). The CDR3 loop spans 13 amino acids. Germline CDR1 GTSNPN, CDR2 SVGIG (reference sequence). Between the trimmed V and J ends, which lost 2 bases and 3 bases, there was a span of 9 bases. CDR3 coding DNA: TGTGCCTGGAGTATGAGCGGGACAGATACGCAGTATTTT. Residues: CAWSMSGTDTQYF. Filled out from reference TRBV30 and TRBJ2-3, the complete variable domain reads SQTIHQWPATLVQPVGSPLSLECTVEGTSNPNLYWYRQAAGRGLQLLFYSVGIGQISSEVPQNLSASRPQDRQFILSSKKLLLSDSGFYLCAWSMSGTDTQYFGPGTRLTVL.

This chain links TRBV4-3 with TRBJ1-1, with 11 bases fitting TRBD1. Unmatched junction bases numbered 6, after V lost 2 bases and J lost 10 bases. This CDR3 spans 14 amino acids. Germline-derived CDR1 and CDR2 are LGHNA and YSLEER. In nucleotides, the CDR3 is TGCGCCAGCAGCCAAAACCGGGACAGGGGGTTAGCTTTCTTT. Translated: CASSQNRDRGLAFF.

V and J are TRBV30 and TRBJ2-3, with D tentatively TRBD1 (6 bases). CDR1 is GTSNPN, CDR2 SVGIG, per germline (reference sequence). Between the trimmed V and J ends, which lost 2 bases and 4 bases, there was a span of 10 bases. The CDR3 spans 13 residues. The CDR3: CAWSRTAADTQYF. The DNA of the CDR3 is TGTGCCTGGAGTAGGACAGCTGCAGATACGCAGTATTTT. The full variable domain, its missing parts supplied by reference TRBV30 and TRBJ2-3, is SQTIHQWPATLVQPVGSPLSLECTVEGTSNPNLYWYRQAAGRGLQLLFYSVGIGQISSEVPQNLSASRPQDRQFILSSKKLLLSDSGFYLCAWSRTAADTQYFGPGTRLTVL.

This clone has a handful of counts. The V gene is TRBV6-5, the J gene TRBJ1-1, with D possibly TRBD1 on 6 matching bases. Trimming pared 5 bases from V and 5 bases from J, leaving 12 bases between. Germline V lookup: CDR1 MNHEY, CDR2 SVGAGI. This CDR3 spans 13 amino acids. CDR3 in amino acids: CASSIAGDTEAFF. In DNA form, the CDR3 reads TGTGCCAGCAGTATAGCAGGGGATACTGAAGCTTTCTTT.

J is TRBJ2-1 and V is TRBV5-1, with no clear D. The CDR3 totals 15 residues. The germline V gene encodes CDR1 SGHRS and CDR2 YFSETQ. V was pared by 0 bases and J by 0 bases, with 7 bases between. The CDR3 sequence: CASSLEASSYNEQFF. The CDR3 DNA follows: TGCGCCAGCAGCTTGGAGGCGAGCTCCTACAATGAGCAGTTCTTC. The whole variable domain, filled in from reference TRBV5-1 and TRBJ2-1, reads KAGVTQTPRYLIKTRGQQVTLSCSPISGHRSVSWYQQTPGQGLQFLFEYFSETQRNKGNFPGRFSGRQFSNSRSEMNVSTLELGDSALYLCASSLEASSYNEQFFGPGTRLTVL.

This clone occurred a few times. V and J are TRBV7-6 and TRBJ2-1; 8 positions match TRBD2. Germline values: CDR1 SGHVS, CDR2 FNYEAQ. With V trimmed by 3 bases and J by 15 bases, 13 bases remained unmatched. This CDR3 has 14 residues. CDR3 coding DNA: TGTGCCAGCAGCTTTAATAGCGGGACCCCCAATCTGTTCTTC. It codes for CASSFNSGTPNLFF. The variable domain in full, with the rest retrieved from reference TRBV7-6 and TRBJ2-1, is GAGVSQSPRYKVTKRGQDVALRCDPISGHVSLYWYRQALGQGPEFLTYFNYEAQQDKSGLPNDRFSAERPEGSISTLTIQRTEQRDSAMYRCASSFNSGTPNLFFGPGTRLTVL.

This clone was seen a handful of times. The chain recombines TRBV4-3 with TRBJ1-6; D is uncertain. Germline V gives CDR1 LGHNA, CDR2 YSLEER. The CDR3 length is 16 residues. Trimming pared 0 bases from V and 5 bases from J, leaving 11 bases between. CDR3 nucleotides: TGCGCCAGCAGCCAAGATCCACCCCCTAATAATTCACCCCTCCACTTT. The encoded protein is CASSQDPPPNNSPLHF.

This clone has only a few counts. The chain combines TRBV15 with TRBJ1-2; D uncertain. The CDR3 consists of 16 residues. In germline, CDR1 is LNHNV, CDR2 YYDKDF (reference sequence). V dropped 0 bases and J dropped 4 bases, with 15 bases sitting between them. The CDR3: CATSRDRLTSVYGYTF. CDR3 bases: TGTGCCACCAGCAGAGATAGATTGACATCAGTCTATGGCTACACCTTC.